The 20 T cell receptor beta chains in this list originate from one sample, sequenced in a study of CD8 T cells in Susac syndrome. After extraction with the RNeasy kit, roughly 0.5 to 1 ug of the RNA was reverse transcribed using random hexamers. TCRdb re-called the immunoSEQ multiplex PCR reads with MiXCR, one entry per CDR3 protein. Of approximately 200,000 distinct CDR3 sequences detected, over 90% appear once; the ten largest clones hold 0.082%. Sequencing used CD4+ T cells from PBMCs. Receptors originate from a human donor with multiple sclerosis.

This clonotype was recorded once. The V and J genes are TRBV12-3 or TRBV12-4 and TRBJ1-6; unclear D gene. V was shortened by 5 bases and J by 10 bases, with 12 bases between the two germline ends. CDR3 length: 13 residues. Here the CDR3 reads CASSLGFGSPLHF. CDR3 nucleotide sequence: TGTGCCAGCAGTCTAGGGTTTGGCTCACCCCTCCACTTT.

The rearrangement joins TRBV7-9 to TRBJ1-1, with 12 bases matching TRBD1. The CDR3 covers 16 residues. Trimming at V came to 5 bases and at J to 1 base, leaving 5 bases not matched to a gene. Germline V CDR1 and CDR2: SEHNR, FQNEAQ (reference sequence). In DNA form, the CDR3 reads TGTGCCAGCAGCCCCGGGACAGGGGGCGGGAACACTGAAGCTTTCTTT. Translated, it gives CASSPGTGGGNTEAFF.

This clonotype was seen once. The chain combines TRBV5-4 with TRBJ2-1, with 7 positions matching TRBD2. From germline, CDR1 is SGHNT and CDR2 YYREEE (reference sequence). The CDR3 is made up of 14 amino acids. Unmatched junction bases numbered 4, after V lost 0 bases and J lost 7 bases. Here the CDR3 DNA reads TGTGCCAGCAGCTTGGTCAGCGGGGAGAATGAGCAGTTCTTC. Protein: CASSLVSGENEQFF.

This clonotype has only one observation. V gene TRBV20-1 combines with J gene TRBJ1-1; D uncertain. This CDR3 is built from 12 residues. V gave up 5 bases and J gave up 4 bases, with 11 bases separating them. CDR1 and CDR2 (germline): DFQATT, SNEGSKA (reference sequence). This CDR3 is CSASADLTEAFF. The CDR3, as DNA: TGCAGTGCTTCTGCTGACCTCACTGAAGCTTTCTTT.

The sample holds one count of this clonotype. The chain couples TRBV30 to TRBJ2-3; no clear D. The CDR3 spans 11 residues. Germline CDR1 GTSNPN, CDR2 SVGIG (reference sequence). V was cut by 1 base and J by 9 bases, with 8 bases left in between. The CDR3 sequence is CAWSAGSTQYF. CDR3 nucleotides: TGTGCCTGGAGTGCCGGAAGCACGCAGTATTTT.

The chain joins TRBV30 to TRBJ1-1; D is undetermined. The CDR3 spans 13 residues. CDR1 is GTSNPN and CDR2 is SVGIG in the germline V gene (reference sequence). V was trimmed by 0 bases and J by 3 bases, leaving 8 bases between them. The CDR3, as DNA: TGTGCCTGGAGTGTAGACGGTTACACTGAAGCTTTCTTT. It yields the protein CAWSVDGYTEAFF. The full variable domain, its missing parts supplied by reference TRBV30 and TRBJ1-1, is SQTIHQWPATLVQPVGSPLSLECTVEGTSNPNLYWYRQAAGRGLQLLFYSVGIGQISSEVPQNLSASRPQDRQFILSSKKLLLSDSGFYLCAWSVDGYTEAFFGQGTRLTVV.

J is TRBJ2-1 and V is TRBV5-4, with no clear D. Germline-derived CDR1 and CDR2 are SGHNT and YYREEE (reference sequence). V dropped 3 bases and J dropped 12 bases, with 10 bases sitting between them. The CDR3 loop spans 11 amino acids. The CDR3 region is CASSSATAQFF. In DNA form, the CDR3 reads TGTGCCAGCAGCTCTGCCACGGCGCAGTTCTTC. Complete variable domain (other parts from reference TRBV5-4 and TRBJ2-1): ETGVTQSPTHLIKTRGQQVTLRCSSQSGHNTVSWYQQALGQGPQFIFQYYREEENGRGNFPPRFSGLQFPNYSSELNVNALELDDSALYLCASSSATAQFFGPGTRLTVL.

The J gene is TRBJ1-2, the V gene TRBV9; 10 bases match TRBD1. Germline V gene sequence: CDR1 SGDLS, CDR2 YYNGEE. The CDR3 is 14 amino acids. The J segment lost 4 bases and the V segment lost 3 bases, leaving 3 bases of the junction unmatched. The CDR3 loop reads CASSGRDRGYGYTF. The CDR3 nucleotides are TGTGCCAGCAGCGGCCGGGACAGGGGCTATGGCTACACCTTC.

In nucleotides, the CDR3 is TGCAGTGCTAGAGATATTAGGGCAGCCCACACTGAAGCTTTCTTT. This gives the protein CSARDIRAAHTEAFF. The V and J genes are TRBV20-1 and TRBJ1-1; D gene ambiguous. The length of the CDR3 is 15 residues. Per the germline V gene, CDR1 is DFQATT and CDR2 is SNEGSKA (reference sequence). The V gene lost 0 bases and the J gene lost 3 bases, with 14 bases spanning the gap.

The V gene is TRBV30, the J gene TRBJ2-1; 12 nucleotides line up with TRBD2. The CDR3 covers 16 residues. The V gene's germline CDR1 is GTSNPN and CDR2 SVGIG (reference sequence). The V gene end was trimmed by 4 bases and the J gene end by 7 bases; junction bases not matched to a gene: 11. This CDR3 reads CAWTTGLAGSKNEQFF. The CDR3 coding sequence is TGTGCCTGGACCACGGGACTAGCGGGTTCTAAGAATGAGCAGTTCTTC.

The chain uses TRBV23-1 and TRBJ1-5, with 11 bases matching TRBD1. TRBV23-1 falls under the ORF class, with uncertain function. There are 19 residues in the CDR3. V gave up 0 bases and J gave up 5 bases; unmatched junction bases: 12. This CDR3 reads CASSQSSPLRTGGDQPQHF. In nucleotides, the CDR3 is TGCGCCAGCAGTCAATCTAGTCCACTACGGACAGGGGGCGATCAGCCCCAGCATTTT.

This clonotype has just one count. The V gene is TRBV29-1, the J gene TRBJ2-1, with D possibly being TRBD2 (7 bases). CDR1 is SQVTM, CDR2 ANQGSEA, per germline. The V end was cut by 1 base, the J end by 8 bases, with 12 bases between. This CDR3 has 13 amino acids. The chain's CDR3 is CSVEVGGRDEQFF. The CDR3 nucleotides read TGCAGCGTTGAAGTGGGGGGGCGCGATGAGCAGTTCTTC.

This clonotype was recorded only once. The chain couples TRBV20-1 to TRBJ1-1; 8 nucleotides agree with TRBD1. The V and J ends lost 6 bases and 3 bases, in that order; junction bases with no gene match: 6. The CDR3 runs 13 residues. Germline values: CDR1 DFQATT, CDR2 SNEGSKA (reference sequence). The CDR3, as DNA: TGCAGTGCCTTTCAGGGGGCCGACACTGAAGCTTTCTTT. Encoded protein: CSAFQGADTEAFF.

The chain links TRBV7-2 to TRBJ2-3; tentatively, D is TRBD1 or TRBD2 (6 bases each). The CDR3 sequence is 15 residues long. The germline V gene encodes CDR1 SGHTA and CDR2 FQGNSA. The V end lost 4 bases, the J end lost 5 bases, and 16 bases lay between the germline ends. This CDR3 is CASSSPRGAVDTQYF. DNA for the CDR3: TGTGCCAGCAGCTCCCCTAGGGGGGCTGTAGATACGCAGTATTTT.

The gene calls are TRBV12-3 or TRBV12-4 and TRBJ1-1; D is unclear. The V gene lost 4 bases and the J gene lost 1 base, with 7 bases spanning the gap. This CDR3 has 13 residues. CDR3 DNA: TGTGCCAGCAGTTACGTCTCGAACACTGAAGCTTTCTTT. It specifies CASSYVSNTEAFF.

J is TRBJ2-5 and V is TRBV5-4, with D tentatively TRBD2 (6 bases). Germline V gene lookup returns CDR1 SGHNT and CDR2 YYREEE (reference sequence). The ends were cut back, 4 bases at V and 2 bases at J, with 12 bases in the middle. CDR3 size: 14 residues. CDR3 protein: CASSDTSRQETQYF. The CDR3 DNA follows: TGTGCCAGCAGCGATACTAGCCGGCAAGAGACCCAGTACTTC.

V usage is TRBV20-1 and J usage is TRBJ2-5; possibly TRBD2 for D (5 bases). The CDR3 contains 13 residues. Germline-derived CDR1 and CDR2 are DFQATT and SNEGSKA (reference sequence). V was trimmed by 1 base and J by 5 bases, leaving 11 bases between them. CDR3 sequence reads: CSARVPGWETQYF. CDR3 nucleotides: TGCAGTGCTAGAGTGCCGGGGTGGGAGACCCAGTACTTC.

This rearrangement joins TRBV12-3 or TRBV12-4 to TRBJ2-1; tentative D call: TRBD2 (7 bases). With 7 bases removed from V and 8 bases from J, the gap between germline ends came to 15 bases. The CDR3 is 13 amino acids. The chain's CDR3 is CASKFPGGYEQFF. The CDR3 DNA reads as TGTGCCAGCAAGTTCCCGGGGGGCTATGAGCAGTTCTTC.

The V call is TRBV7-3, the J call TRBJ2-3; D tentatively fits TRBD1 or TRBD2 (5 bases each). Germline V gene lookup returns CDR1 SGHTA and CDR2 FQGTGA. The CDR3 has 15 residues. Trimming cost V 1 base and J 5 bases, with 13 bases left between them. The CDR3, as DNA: TGTGCCAGCAGCTTAAACGGGGCCGAGGGAGATACGCAGTATTTT. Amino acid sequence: CASSLNGAEGDTQYF.

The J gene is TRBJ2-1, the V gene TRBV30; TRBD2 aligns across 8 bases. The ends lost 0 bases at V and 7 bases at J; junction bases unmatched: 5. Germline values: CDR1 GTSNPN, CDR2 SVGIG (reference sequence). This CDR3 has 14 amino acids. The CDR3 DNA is TGTGCCTGGAGTGTTCGGGGGGGCCATAATGAGCAGTTCTTC. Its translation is CAWSVRGGHNEQFF.